A selection of T cell receptor beta chains follows, all from one sample in a study of blood T cell repertoires in COVID-19. Repertoires were generated with immunoSEQ multiplex PCR, while TCRdb's copy carries only in-frame clones and drops some. The table has about 76,000 clones, about 92% seen once; the top ten hold approximately 9.1%. The sequenced sample consisted of peripheral blood. These TCRs come from a human donor in a cohort sampled during active COVID-19. CDR3s include the opening cysteine and the closing phenylalanine or tryptophan. The D gene is left open where the match is weak. Some rows mark clone size as missing; the rest say once, few, many or name a class of expanded clone.

D: TRBD2
J: TRBJ2-4
V: TRBV19
size: -
CDR3: CASSPGTSGKNIQYF
DNA: TGTGCCAGTAGTCCCGGGACTAGCGGGAAAAACATTCAGTACTTC

D: TRBD2
J: TRBJ2-2
V: TRBV4-3
size: -
CDR3: CASSQVDVRLAGETGELFF
DNA: TGCGCCAGCAGCCAAGTTGATGTTCGGCTAGCGGGAGAAACCGGGGAGCTGTTTTTT

D: -
J: TRBJ2-2
V: TRBV4-3
size: -
CDR3: CASSQGDKIPGELFF
DNA: TGCGCCAGCAGCCAAGGAGACAAGATCCCCGGGGAGCTGTTTTTT

D: -
J: TRBJ1-5
V: TRBV19
size: few
CDR3: CASSITGTPSNQPQHF
DNA: TGTGCCAGTAGTATCACCGGGACACCCAGCAATCAGCCCCAGCATTTT

D: TRBD1
J: TRBJ2-7
V: TRBV7-8
size: once
CDR3: CASSLAGQGPYEQYF
DNA: TGTGCCAGCAGCTTAGCGGGACAGGGGCCCTACGAGCAGTACTTC

D: -
J: TRBJ2-7
V: TRBV7-8
size: -
CDR3: CASSLARGSYEQYF
DNA: TGTGCCAGCAGCTTAGCCAGGGGCTCCTACGAGCAGTACTTC

D: TRBD1
J: TRBJ1-4
V: TRBV5-6
size: once
CDR3: CASSLPPGTGDNEKLFF
DNA: TGTGCCAGCAGCTTACCTCCCGGGACAGGGGACAATGAAAAACTGTTTTTT

D: TRBD2
J: TRBJ2-4
V: TRBV19
size: -
CDR3: CASSRLATGGKNIQYF
DNA: TGTGCCAGTAGTCGACTAGCGACCGGAGGCAAAAACATTCAGTACTTC

D: -
J: TRBJ2-3
V: TRBV27
size: -
CDR3: CASSLYQGISSTDTQYF
DNA: TGTGCCAGCAGTTTATACCAGGGGATCTCTAGCACAGATACGCAGTATTTT

D: TRBD1
J: TRBJ2-7
V: TRBV9
size: once
CDR3: CASSARDRGIDEQYF
DNA: TGTGCCAGCAGCGCGCGGGACAGGGGAATCGACGAGCAGTACTTC

D: -
J: TRBJ2-7
V: TRBV7-2
size: -
CDR3: CASSSGHYEQYF
DNA: TGTGCCAGCAGCTCTGGACATTACGAGCAGTACTTC

D: -
J: TRBJ2-7
V: TRBV24-1
size: -
CDR3: CATSDKRRYGWIYEQYF
DNA: TGTGCCACCAGTGATAAACGGCGGTATGGATGGATCTACGAGCAGTACTTC

D: TRBD1
J: TRBJ2-7
V: TRBV18
size: -
CDR3: CASSPPGQSYEQYF
DNA: TGTGCCAGCTCACCGCCGGGACAGTCCTACGAGCAGTACTTC

D: -
J: TRBJ2-7
V: TRBV4-3
size: -
CDR3: CASSQDRYSYEQYF
DNA: TGCGCCAGCAGCCAAGATCGATACAGCTACGAGCAGTACTTC

D: -
J: TRBJ2-3
V: TRBV28
size: -
CDR3: CASSLRTGTDTQYF
DNA: TGTGCCAGCAGTTTAAGGACAGGCACAGATACGCAGTATTTT

D: TRBD2
J: TRBJ2-1
V: TRBV29-1
size: once
CDR3: CSIPGLAYNEQFF
DNA: TGCAGCATACCGGGACTAGCCTACAATGAGCAGTTCTTC

D: TRBD2
J: TRBJ2-7
V: TRBV30
size: -
CDR3: CAWSPGASGRAAVYF
DNA: TGTGCCTGGAGCCCCGGGGCTAGCGGGAGGGCCGCGGTGTACTTC

D: TRBD2
J: TRBJ2-3
V: TRBV29-1
size: -
CDR3: CSVAKTSGGTDTQYF
DNA: TGCAGCGTTGCTAAGACTAGCGGGGGCACAGATACGCAGTATTTT

D: TRBD1
J: TRBJ1-1
V: TRBV18
size: once
CDR3: CASSTQGTEAFF
DNA: TGTGCCAGCTCAACACAGGGGACTGAAGCTTTCTTT

D: TRBD1
J: TRBJ2-7
V: TRBV28
size: -
CDR3: CASSSRNDRGPYEQYF
DNA: TGTGCCAGCAGTTCCCGCAACGACAGGGGTCCCTACGAGCAGTACTTC

D: -
J: TRBJ2-5
V: TRBV5-1
size: -
CDR3: CASSWAGGGAETQYF
DNA: TGCGCCAGCAGCTGGGCCGGTGGAGGCGCGGAGACCCAGTACTTC

D: TRBD2
J: TRBJ2-5
V: TRBV19
size: once
CDR3: CASSIGGTSGSAQYF
DNA: TGTGCCAGTAGTATAGGAGGGACTAGCGGGAGTGCCCAGTACTTC

D: -
J: TRBJ2-7
V: TRBV7-8
size: -
CDR3: CASSLVGTRGHEQYF
DNA: TGTGCCAGCAGCTTAGTTGGGACAAGGGGCCACGAGCAGTACTTC

D: -
J: TRBJ2-5
V: TRBV7-2
size: -
CDR3: CASSLVDGRWETQYF
DNA: TGTGCCAGCAGCTTAGTGGACGGGAGATGGGAGACCCAGTACTTC

D: TRBD2
J: TRBJ2-5
V: TRBV19
size: -
CDR3: CASSTAGEIRETQYF
DNA: TGTGCCAGTAGTACAGCGGGAGAGATAAGAGAGACCCAGTACTTC

D: -
J: TRBJ2-4
V: TRBV7-9
size: -
CDR3: CASSLSISAEGEYF
DNA: TGTGCCAGCAGCTTAAGCATTTCCGCCGAGGGGGAGTACTTC

D: TRBD2
J: TRBJ2-2
V: TRBV6-2/TRBV6-3
size: -
CDR3: CASSRTRLNTGELFF
DNA: TGTGCCAGCAGTCGGACTAGATTGAACACCGGGGAGCTGTTTTTT

D: -
J: TRBJ2-3
V: TRBV19
size: -
CDR3: CASSVREATQYF
DNA: TGTGCCAGTAGTGTCAGGGAGGCTACGCAGTATTTT

D: -
J: TRBJ1-5
V: TRBV29-1
size: -
CDR3: CSVAPGSNQPQHF
DNA: TGCAGCGTGGCACCAGGTAGCAATCAGCCCCAGCATTTT

D: -
J: TRBJ2-3
V: TRBV27
size: -
CDR3: CASSLSSADTQYF
DNA: TGTGCCAGCAGTTTATCCAGCGCAGATACGCAGTATTTT

D: -
J: TRBJ2-7
V: TRBV19
size: -
CDR3: CASSMRQGIIYF
DNA: TGTGCCAGTAGTATGCGGCAGGGGATAATATACTTC

D: -
J: TRBJ2-7
V: TRBV25-1
size: -
CDR3: CASKEEGQTRQYF
DNA: TGTGCCAGCAAGGAAGAGGGGCAGACTAGGCAGTACTTC

D: TRBD1
J: TRBJ2-1
V: TRBV5-1
size: -
CDR3: CASSLGQGIYNEQFF
DNA: TGCGCCAGCAGCTTGGGACAGGGAATTTACAATGAGCAGTTCTTC

D: TRBD2
J: TRBJ2-1
V: TRBV6-5
size: -
CDR3: CASSYAGGRATDEQFF
DNA: TGTGCCAGCAGTTACGCTGGCGGGAGGGCCACCGATGAGCAGTTCTTC

D: -
J: TRBJ2-2
V: TRBV19
size: -
CDR3: CASSKTGYTGELFF
DNA: TGTGCCAGTAGTAAAACAGGGTACACCGGGGAGCTGTTTTTT

D: TRBD1
J: TRBJ1-2
V: TRBV4-3
size: -
CDR3: CASSQDPQGVYGYTF
DNA: TGCGCCAGCAGCCAAGATCCACAGGGGGTCTATGGCTACACCTTC

D: -
J: TRBJ2-1
V: TRBV6-2/TRBV6-3
size: -
CDR3: CASSSLGGPRSEQFF
DNA: TGTGCCAGCAGTTCTCTAGGGGGACCTCGCAGTGAGCAGTTCTTC

D: TRBD2
J: TRBJ2-3
V: TRBV7-2
size: once
CDR3: CASSLGLAGGGTDTQYF
DNA: TGTGCCAGCAGCTTAGGACTAGCGGGTGGGGGCACAGATACGCAGTATTTT

D: -
J: TRBJ2-5
V: TRBV4-3
size: -
CDR3: CASSQDHTERGETQYF
DNA: TGCGCCAGCAGCCAAGATCATACCGAACGCGGCGAGACCCAGTACTTC

D: -
J: TRBJ2-2
V: TRBV5-1
size: once
CDR3: CASSGRETMGELFF
DNA: TGCGCCAGCAGCGGCCGGGAGACGATGGGGGAGCTGTTTTTT